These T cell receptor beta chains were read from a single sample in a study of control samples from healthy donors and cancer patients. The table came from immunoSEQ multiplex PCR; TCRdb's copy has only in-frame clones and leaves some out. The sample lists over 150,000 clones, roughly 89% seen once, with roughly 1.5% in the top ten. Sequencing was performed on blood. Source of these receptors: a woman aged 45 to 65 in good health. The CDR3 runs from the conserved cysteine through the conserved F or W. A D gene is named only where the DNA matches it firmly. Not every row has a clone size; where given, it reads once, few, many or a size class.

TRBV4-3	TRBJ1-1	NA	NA	CASSMGGGLFGSEAFF	TGCGCCAGCAGCATGGGGGGGGGACTATTCGGCAGCGAAGCTTTCTTT
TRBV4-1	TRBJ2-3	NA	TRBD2	CASRLGLAGGDTQYF	TGCGCCAGCAGACTTGGACTAGCGGGGGGAGATACGCAGTATTTT
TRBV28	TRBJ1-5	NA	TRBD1	CASSFPRDRGRREQPQHF	TGTGCCAGCAGTTTTCCCCGGGACAGGGGGCGAAGGGAGCAGCCCCAGCATTTT
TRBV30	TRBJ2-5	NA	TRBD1	CAWSDPGQGAEETQYF	TGTGCCTGGAGTGACCCGGGACAGGGGGCGGAAGAGACCCAGTACTTC
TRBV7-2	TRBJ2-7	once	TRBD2	CASSAGLGLAGGTYEQYF	TGTGCCAGCAGCGCAGGCCTGGGACTAGCGGGCGGTACCTACGAGCAGTACTTC
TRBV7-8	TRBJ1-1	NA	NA	CASGPSGGTEAFF	TGTGCCAGCGGCCCTTCGGGGGGTACTGAAGCTTTCTTT
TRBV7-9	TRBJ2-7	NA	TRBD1	CASTSYLLQGSYEQYF	TGTGCCAGCACTTCCTACCTTCTACAGGGGTCCTACGAGCAGTACTTC
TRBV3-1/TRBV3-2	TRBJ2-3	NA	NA	CASSQGPTIGLQYF	TGTGCCAGCAGCCAAGGACCGACCATAGGCCTCCAGTATTTT
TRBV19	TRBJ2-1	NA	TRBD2	CASSLRGVGYNEQFF	TGTGCCAGTTCTCTCCGGGGGGTAGGATACAATGAGCAGTTCTTC
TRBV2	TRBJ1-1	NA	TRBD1	CASRSLLQGNRDTEAFF	TGTGCCAGCAGAAGTCTACTACAGGGGAATAGGGACACTGAAGCTTTCTTT